The 4 T cell receptor beta chains in this list originate from one sample, sequenced in a study of Graves' ophthalmopathy and Graves' hyperthyroidism. Amplified material comprised TCR beta CDR3 regions derived from RNA transcripts. The workflow started with a first-round RT-PCR run with HTBI primers and then moved on to a second-round multiplex PCR. TCRdb passed the multiplex PCR reads through MiXCR, listing each CDR3 protein once. The sample holds hundreds of thousands of distinct CDR3 sequences, about a fifth seen once. Sequencing was done on a sample of peripheral blood. All receptors come from a woman aged 18 to 35 with stable Graves' hyperthyroidism. Some clones in this sample may be carry-over from other donors' samples.

This clonotype was recorded at least ten times. CDR3 in DNA: TGTGCCAGCAAAAACTGGGACAGGGACTCTGGGGCCAACGTCCTGACTTTC. Its translation is CASKNWDRDSGANVLTF. This chain uses TRBV6-1 with TRBJ2-6; 9 bases map to TRBD1. CDR3 length: 17 amino acids. The germline V gene encodes CDR1 MNHNS and CDR2 SASEGT. V was clipped by 7 bases and J by 0 bases; unmatched bases: 7.

This clonotype was counted between two and nine times. A much larger clone is a single base away; this may be a read error. Here the CDR3 DNA reads TGCAGTGCTAGAGTCCTAATGCAGGACGACGAGTCCTACGAGCAGTGCTTC. The encoded protein is CSARVLMQDDESYEQCF. The rearrangement joins TRBV20-1 to TRBJ2-7; D call uncertain. The CDR3 is made up of 17 amino acids. In germline, CDR1 is DFQATT, CDR2 SNEGSKA (reference sequence).

This clonotype was seen repeatedly, ten times or more. This rearrangement joins TRBV7-2 to TRBJ2-5, with D maybe TRBD2 (5 bases). The CDR3 extends over 14 amino acids. Trimming took off 1 base at V and 5 bases at J, with 11 bases between the two ends. Germline V lookup: CDR1 SGHTA, CDR2 FQGNSA. CDR3 DNA: TGTGCCAGCAGCTTAGGGGCGGAGGAGGAGACCCAGTACTTC. Translating gives CASSLGAEEETQYF.

Ten or more counts support this clonotype. J is TRBJ2-7 and V is TRBV6-1, with 9 bases that match TRBD2. CDR3 length equals 17 residues. Per the germline V gene, CDR1 is MNHNS and CDR2 is SASEGT. The junction had 11 bases not matched to a gene; V was cut back by 2 bases and J by 3 bases. The CDR3 loop reads CASSEMPPGLAVYEQYF. In nucleotides, the CDR3 is TGTGCCAGCAGTGAAATGCCCCCGGGACTAGCCGTCTACGAGCAGTACTTC.